A single sample gave rise to the 7 T cell receptor beta chains below, sequenced in a study of blood T cell repertoires in COVID-19. Here immunoSEQ multiplex PCR was the method, and the copy in TCRdb shows in-frame clones only, minus some. The sample consists of 450,000 to 600,000 clones, around 90% of them appearing once. Sequenced sample: PBMCs or T cells enriched from blood (not recorded which). Source of these receptors: a woman aged 18-29 years who had recovered from COVID-19.

The chain links TRBV5-1 to TRBJ2-7, with TRBD1 matching over 10 bases. The CDR3 has 16 amino acids. V lost 2 bases to trimming and J lost 7 bases; unmatched junction nucleotides: 12. In germline, CDR1 is SGHRS, CDR2 YFSETQ. CDR3 region: CASSFETSGQGREQYF. The CDR3 coding sequence is TGCGCCAGCAGCTTTGAAACGTCGGGACAGGGGCGGGAGCAGTACTTC. The whole variable domain, remainder taken from reference TRBV5-1 and TRBJ2-7, is KAGVTQTPRYLIKTRGQQVTLSCSPISGHRSVSWYQQTPGQGLQFLFEYFSETQRNKGNFPGRFSGRQFSNSRSEMNVSTLELGDSALYLCASSFETSGQGREQYFGPGTRLTVT.

The chain combines TRBV4-1 with TRBJ1-5; D is uncertain. V was pared by 3 bases and J by 5 bases, with 8 bases between. The CDR3 is made up of 13 amino acids. CDR1 and CDR2 (germline): MGHRA, YSYEKL. CDR3 coding DNA: TGCGCCAGCAGCCAGGCCGGGGATCAGCCCCAGCATTTT. This encodes CASSQAGDQPQHF.

The gene calls are TRBV29-1 and TRBJ2-3; a weak D match, TRBD1 (6 bases). Germline loops: CDR1 SQVTM, CDR2 ANQGSEA. This CDR3 has 15 amino acids. Trimming left V 7 bases short and J 4 bases short, with 21 bases between. CDR3 loop: CSALRQDTGADTQYF. CDR3 in DNA: TGCAGCGCCCTCCGACAGGACACCGGCGCAGATACGCAGTATTTT.

The J gene is TRBJ2-7, the V gene TRBV15; 9 positions agree with TRBD1. This CDR3 is built from 14 residues. Germline V CDR1 and CDR2: LNHNV, YYDKDF (reference sequence). V lost 5 bases, J lost 3 bases, and 5 bases stayed unmatched. The CDR3 DNA reads TGTGCCACCAGCCGGGACAGGGCGGTCTACGAGCAGTACTTC. Protein: CATSRDRAVYEQYF.

Comment on this clone: The junction differs from germline at one of its ends, possibly a read error. V is TRBV13 and J is TRBJ2-1, with D perhaps matching TRBD2 (7 bases). In germline, CDR1 is PRHDT, CDR2 FYEKMQ (reference sequence). CDR3 length: 14 amino acids. The CDR3, as DNA: TGTGCCAGCAGCCTAGGGGGAGGGTACAATGAGCAGTTCTTC. Its translation: CASSLGGGYNEQFF.

This clone was seen a single time. The chain carries TRBV18 and TRBJ1-1; D is possibly TRBD1 (6 bases). The CDR3 sequence is 15 residues long. The V gene's germline CDR1 is KGHSH and CDR2 LQKENI. The V and J ends lost 6 bases and 2 bases respectively, with 16 bases between them. Here the CDR3 reads CASSPRTALNTEAFF. The CDR3 bases are TGTGCCAGCTCCCCAAGGACAGCATTAAACACTGAAGCTTTCTTT.

The chain combines TRBV27 with TRBJ1-5; TRBD1 is a possible D gene (5 bases). The CDR3 loop spans 16 amino acids. Per the germline V gene, CDR1 is MNHEY and CDR2 is SMNVEV (reference sequence). The germline V and J ends were trimmed by 3 bases and 2 bases, with 14 bases remaining between them. The CDR3 region is CASSFSGERGNQPQHF. The CDR3 coding sequence is TGTGCCAGCAGTTTTTCGGGGGAACGGGGCAATCAGCCCCAGCATTTT.